The clone carrying this T cell receptor (beta chain) has at least ten counts. What it binds is not known. MiXCR was run by TCRdb on the reads, yielding one entry per CDR3 protein. This sample has fewer than 550,000 distinct CDR3 sequences; approximately 15% occur once, and the top ten carry about 24%. The sample is drawn from a study of T cell repertoires in cytomegalovirus infection. Overall study findings and caveats: Predominance within the ex vivo response was attributable to HLA-C-restricted CMV-specific TCR beta clonotypes. The study identified carriers of CMV plus the relevant HLA from cumulative public TCR beta family frequency.

The germline V gene encodes CDR1 MNHEY and CDR2 SVGEGT. CDR3 length: 15 residues. Trimming removed 5 bases from V and 2 bases from J, with 13 bases in between. The sequencing sample was made of CD8+ T cells from PBMCs. The chain carries TRBV6-2 or TRBV6-3 and TRBJ2-1; D might be TRBD1 or TRBD2, each matching 5 bases. The clonotype was recovered from a human donor in good health (CMV status not recorded). Some clones in this sample may be carry-over from other donors' samples. In DNA form, the CDR3 reads TGTGCCAGCAGTGTCGGGACCTCCGCCTACAATGAGCAGTTCTTC. Its translation is CASSVGTSAYNEQFF.